A single T cell receptor (beta chain) is shown here with its context. This table comes from immunoSEQ multiplex PCR, and its TCRdb copy is limited to in-frame clones, with some not included. This sample has 150,000 to 200,000 clones, with 86% found just once. There are 17 residues in the CDR3. J lost 8 bases, V lost 2 bases, and 12 bases had no gene match. Germline values: CDR1 SGHNT, CDR2 YENEEA. These data originate in a study of blood T cell repertoires in COVID-19. The rearrangement joins TRBV11-3 to TRBJ2-1, with 10 bases matching TRBD2. This clonotype was obtained from a woman of 80 years or more in a cohort sampled during active or convalescent COVID-19. The sequenced material came from peripheral blood. CDR3 loop: CASSLRASGGQPDEQFF. The CDR3, as DNA: TGTGCCAGCAGCTTACGGGCTAGCGGGGGCCAACCGGATGAGCAGTTCTTC.